These 22 T cell receptor beta chains came from one sample sequenced in a study of blood T cell repertoires in COVID-19. The assay was immunoSEQ multiplex PCR, and TCRdb's table has in-frame clones only and misses some. The sample yields around 100,000 clones, more than 80% seen once. The source material was peripheral blood. These receptors came from a woman aged 80 or older with acute or convalescent COVID-19.

The J gene is TRBJ1-4, the V gene TRBV6-5; 7 nucleotides agree with TRBD1. CDR1 MNHEY and CDR2 SVGAGI come from the germline V gene. The CDR3 runs to 15 residues. The ends lost 4 bases at V and 0 bases at J; junction bases unmatched: 2. CDR3 sequence (DNA): TGTGCCAGCAGTTTAGGGACAGCAACTAATGAAAAACTGTTTTTT. Its protein is CASSLGTATNEKLFF.

The chain joins TRBV19 to TRBJ1-5; D gene unclear. Germline assignment: CDR1 LNHDA and CDR2 SQIVND (reference sequence). V was clipped by 6 bases and J by 1 base, with 7 bases between them. The CDR3 runs to 13 residues. The CDR3 nucleotides read TGTGCCAGTAGCGACACAAGCAATCAGCCCCAGCATTTT. This gives the protein CASSDTSNQPQHF.

This clone has just one count. The chain joins TRBV18 to TRBJ1-3, with D uncertain. This CDR3 is 16 amino acids long. V dropped 2 bases and J dropped 0 bases, with 11 bases sitting between them. In germline, CDR1 is KGHSH, CDR2 LQKENI. The CDR3 DNA follows: TGTGCCAGCTCACCAGGGCTGGTCTACTCTGGAAACACCATATATTTT. Protein: CASSPGLVYSGNTIYF. The whole variable domain, remainder taken from reference TRBV18 and TRBJ1-3, is NAGVMQNPRHLVRRRGQEARLRCSPMKGHSHVYWYRQLPEEGLKFMVYLQKENIIDESGMPKERFSAEFPKEGPSILRIQQVVRGDSAAYFCASSPGLVYSGNTIYFGEGSWLTVV.

V gene TRBV28 combines with J gene TRBJ2-7; weak D call: TRBD2 (6 bases). V was pared by 5 bases and J by 7 bases, with 30 bases between. Germline V CDR1 and CDR2: MDHEN, SYDVKM. The CDR3 sequence is 18 residues long. The CDR3, as DNA: TGTGCCAGCAGTCGTAGACCGGGAGCCTATCGGTCGTCTGGAGAGCAGTACTTC. It encodes CASSRRPGAYRSSGEQYF. Variable domain in full (rest from reference TRBV28 and TRBJ2-7): DVKVTQSSRYLVKRTGEKVFLECVQDMDHENMFWYRQDPGLGLRLIYFSYDVKMKEKGDIPEGYSVSREKKERFSLILESASTNQTSMYLCASSRRPGAYRSSGEQYFGPGTRLTVT.

The chain has TRBV7-9 and TRBJ2-5; TRBD2 agrees at 9 bases. The V segment lost 5 bases and the J segment 2 bases; nucleotides outside the gene matches: 6. Germline-derived CDR1 and CDR2 are SEHNR and FQNEAQ (reference sequence). The CDR3 length is 15 residues. The CDR3 DNA sequence: TGTGCCAGCAGCCCGCGGGGGGGCCGGCAAGAGACCCAGTACTTC. Encoded protein: CASSPRGGRQETQYF. The full variable domain, with the rest looked up from reference TRBV7-9 and TRBJ2-5, is DTGVSQNPRHKITKRGQNVTFRCDPISEHNRLYWYRQTLGQGPEFLTYFQNEAQLEKSRLLSDRFSAERPKGSFSTLEIQRTEQGDSAMYLCASSPRGGRQETQYFGPGTRLLVL.

The chain has TRBV5-1 and TRBJ2-3; possibly TRBD1 for D (6 bases). There are 15 residues in the CDR3. Deletions cut 1 base from V and 4 bases from J, with 13 bases between. Germline-derived CDR1 and CDR2 are SGHRS and YFSETQ. CDR3 sequence: CASSLRQGQADTQYF. CDR3 sequence (DNA): TGCGCCAGCAGCTTGCGTCAGGGGCAGGCAGATACGCAGTATTTT. The whole variable domain, filled in from reference TRBV5-1 and TRBJ2-3, reads KAGVTQTPRYLIKTRGQQVTLSCSPISGHRSVSWYQQTPGQGLQFLFEYFSETQRNKGNFPGRFSGRQFSNSRSEMNVSTLELGDSALYLCASSLRQGQADTQYFGPGTRLTVL.

The V call is TRBV30, the J call TRBJ2-7; D is unclear. The CDR3 has 11 residues. The V gene's germline CDR1 is GTSNPN and CDR2 SVGIG (reference sequence). Trimming took off 3 bases at V and 2 bases at J, with 5 bases between the two ends. This chain's CDR3 is CAWRSTYEQYF. The CDR3, as DNA: TGTGCCTGGAGGTCAACCTACGAGCAGTACTTC. The full variable domain, in which reference TRBV30 and TRBJ2-7 provide the parts outside the CDR3, is SQTIHQWPATLVQPVGSPLSLECTVEGTSNPNLYWYRQAAGRGLQLLFYSVGIGQISSEVPQNLSASRPQDRQFILSSKKLLLSDSGFYLCAWRSTYEQYFGPGTRLTVT.

This sequence joins TRBV4-1 and TRBJ2-7; 11 bases match TRBD2. The CDR3 is 15 amino acids. Germline CDR1 MGHRA, CDR2 YSYEKL. Trimming cost V 5 bases and J 3 bases; bases outside gene matches: 6. CDR3 nucleotide sequence: TGCGCCAGCAGCACCCCGGGACTAGCGGTCTACGAGCAGTACTTC. Encoded protein: CASSTPGLAVYEQYF.

The chain joins TRBV18 to TRBJ1-4; 11 bases line up with TRBD1. Per the germline V gene, CDR1 is KGHSH and CDR2 is LQKENI. V was clipped by 3 bases and J by 8 bases; unmatched bases: 14. The CDR3 is made up of 18 amino acids. CDR3 nucleotides: TGTGCCAGCTCACCCCCCGGGACAGGGGGTAGGTTAGGCGAAAAACTGTTTTTT. As protein: CASSPPGTGGRLGEKLFF.

The chain employs TRBV30 and TRBJ2-2; D perhaps matches TRBD1 (6 bases). This CDR3 region has 15 residues. V was trimmed by 5 bases and J by 3 bases, leaving 16 bases between them. Per germline, CDR1 GTSNPN and CDR2 SVGIG (reference sequence). The CDR3 loop is CAWEPGAVHTGELFF. The CDR3 DNA is TGTGCCTGGGAGCCAGGGGCAGTACACACCGGGGAGCTGTTTTTT.

The chain uses TRBV30 and TRBJ2-7; tentatively, D is TRBD1 (5 bases). V was pared by 3 bases and J by 5 bases, with 14 bases between. Germline V gene sequence: CDR1 GTSNPN, CDR2 SVGIG (reference sequence). CDR3 size: 13 residues. CDR3 protein: CAWSLPGRDEQYF. The CDR3 DNA sequence: TGTGCCTGGAGCCTCCCAGGGCGCGACGAGCAGTACTTC. Full variable domain (missing parts from reference TRBV30 and TRBJ2-7): SQTIHQWPATLVQPVGSPLSLECTVEGTSNPNLYWYRQAAGRGLQLLFYSVGIGQISSEVPQNLSASRPQDRQFILSSKKLLLSDSGFYLCAWSLPGRDEQYFGPGTRLTVT.

The CDR3 sequence is CASSRDSYFQYF. DNA for the CDR3: TGTGCCAGCAGCAGGGACAGTTACTTCCAGTACTTC. The chain joins TRBV2 to TRBJ2-5, with 7 bases fitting TRBD1. The junction had 8 bases not matched to a gene; V was cut back by 6 bases and J by 10 bases. Germline V gene sequence: CDR1 SNHLY, CDR2 FYNNEI. This CDR3 spans 12 amino acids.

The chain joins TRBV7-2 to TRBJ1-2; no reliable D call. The germline gives CDR1 SGHTA, CDR2 FQGNSA. The CDR3 length is 14 residues. V was pared by 5 bases and J by 2 bases, with 12 bases between. This chain's CDR3 is CASSQLTDNYGYTF. DNA for the CDR3: TGTGCCAGCAGCCAGCTTACAGACAACTATGGCTACACCTTC. Full variable domain (rest looked up from reference TRBV7-2 and TRBJ1-2): GAGVSQSPSNKVTEKGKDVELRCDPISGHTALYWYRQSLGQGLEFLIYFQGNSAPDKSGLPSDRFSAERTGGSVSTLTIQRTQQEDSAVYLCASSQLTDNYGYTFGSGTRLTVV.

The chain combines TRBV18 with TRBJ2-2, with D maybe TRBD2 (5 bases). CDR3 length: 19 amino acids. V lost 3 bases and J 9 bases, leaving 29 bases between the germline ends. CDR1 is KGHSH and CDR2 is LQKENI in the germline V gene. CDR3 nucleotides: TGTGCCAGCTCACCTACCACTACATCCGAGGGCGGCCCGTACCGGGAGCTGTTTTTT. Translation: CASSPTTTSEGGPYRELFF.

This clone is labeled large. The rearrangement links TRBV6-2 or TRBV6-3 to TRBJ2-1; weak D call: TRBD2 (6 bases). Germline V gene lookup returns CDR1 MNHEY and CDR2 SVGEGT. This CDR3 spans 15 amino acids. Trimming removed 5 bases at V and 6 bases at J, with 17 bases between. The chain's CDR3 is CASSRPGLSPNEQFF. CDR3 nucleotides: TGTGCCAGCAGTCGGCCGGGACTGAGCCCCAATGAGCAGTTCTTC.

The CDR3 here is CASGPMSEKLFF. The CDR3 DNA sequence: TGTGCCTCGGGACCTATGAGTGAAAAACTGTTTTTT. The chain recombines TRBV30 with TRBJ1-4, with D possibly matching TRBD1 (5 bases). The CDR3 has 12 residues. V was trimmed by 7 bases and J by 7 bases, leaving 13 bases between them. In germline, CDR1 is GTSNPN, CDR2 SVGIG (reference sequence).

This clone has more than one count but fewer than ten. This chain connects TRBV24-1 to TRBJ1-4; possible D gene TRBD1, 6 bases. Germline CDR1 KGHDR, CDR2 SFDVKD. The CDR3 spans 18 residues. V was cut by 0 bases and J by 4 bases, with 17 bases left in between. The CDR3 loop reads CATSDLEGVIPYNEKLFF. In DNA form, the CDR3 reads TGTGCCACCAGTGATTTGGAGGGGGTGATCCCTTATAATGAAAAACTGTTTTTT.

The chain links TRBV25-1 to TRBJ2-7, with 11 positions matching TRBD2. In germline, CDR1 is MGHDK, CDR2 SYGVNS. This CDR3 region has 16 residues. V was pared by 11 bases and J by 4 bases, with 16 bases of the junction left unmatched. CDR3 DNA sequence: TGTGCCTCTCAAGTACTGGGTAGCGGGGGGGAATACGAGCAGTACTTC. Amino acids: CASQVLGSGGEYEQYF.

The genes are TRBV9 and TRBJ1-2, with a tentative D call TRBD1 (5 bases). CDR3 length equals 17 residues. The germline gives CDR1 SGDLS, CDR2 YYNGEE. Trimming took 3 bases from V and 2 from J, leaving 20 bases between them. This chain's CDR3 is CASSDPSLGRANYGYTF. In nucleotides, the CDR3 is TGTGCCAGCAGCGACCCCAGTTTGGGCAGGGCAAACTATGGCTACACCTTC. Supplemented by reference TRBV9 and TRBJ1-2, the full variable domain reads DSGVTQTPKHLITATGQRVTLRCSPRSGDLSVYWYQQSLDQGLQFLIQYYNGEERAKGNILERFSAQQFPDLHSELNLSSLELGDSALYFCASSDPSLGRANYGYTFGSGTRLTVV.

The J gene is TRBJ2-7, the V gene TRBV7-8, with 8 positions matching TRBD2. The CDR3 consists of 17 residues. The V gene end was trimmed by 0 bases and the J gene end by 3 bases; junction bases not matched to a gene: 10. The germline V gene has CDR1 SGHVS and CDR2 FQNEAQ. CDR3: CASSLASLAGMFYEQYF. The DNA of the CDR3 is TGTGCCAGCAGCTTAGCTAGCCTAGCGGGCATGTTCTACGAGCAGTACTTC.

This clone has a handful of counts. V gene TRBV19 combines with J gene TRBJ1-4, with TRBD1 as a possible D gene (5 bases). Per germline, CDR1 LNHDA and CDR2 SQIVND (reference sequence). V lost 6 bases to trimming and J lost 2 bases, with 10 bases between them. The CDR3 contains 14 residues. The CDR3 protein is CASSDDSTNEKLFF. In DNA form, the CDR3 reads TGTGCCAGTAGCGACGACAGTACTAATGAAAAACTGTTTTTT.

The rearrangement joins TRBV5-1 to TRBJ2-5, with TRBD2 identical over 16 bases. CDR3 size: 16 residues. Germline CDR1 is SGHRS and CDR2 is YFSETQ. The junction had 5 bases not matched to a gene; V was cut back by 4 bases and J by 5 bases. The CDR3 loop reads CASSGTSGGAGETQYF. The DNA for the CDR3 is TGCGCCAGCAGCGGGACTAGCGGGGGGGCCGGGGAGACCCAGTACTTC.